Below are 29 T cell receptor beta chains sequenced from a single sample in a study of post-analysis software for immune sequencing data. TCR beta libraries were prepared from cDNA with unique molecular identifiers. TCRdb re-derived calls from the PCR reads in MiXCR, one entry per CDR3 protein. The sample holds hundreds of thousands of distinct CDR3 sequences; approximately 59% are singletons and the top ten take about 11%. Their cognate antigens are unknown. General study results and limits: About five TRBV segments, including TRBV5-6, TRBV5-1 and TRBV20-1, were more frequent in patients than controls.

Source material: blood. The receptors were gathered from a girl under 10 years old with multiple sclerosis.

As DNA, the CDR3 is TGTGCCAGCACCGCCGGGCTTGAAGGCACCTACAATGAGCAGTTCTTC. It specifies CASTAGLEGTYNEQFF. The chain carries TRBV5-6 and TRBJ2-1; no definite D call. Germline CDR1 reads SGHDT; CDR2 reads YYEEEE. V lost 6 bases and J 2 bases, leaving 18 bases between the germline ends. The CDR3 has 16 amino acids. Filled out from reference TRBV5-6 and TRBJ2-1, the complete variable domain reads DAGVTQSPTHLIKTRGQQVTLRCSPKSGHDTVSWYQQALGQGPQFIFQYYEEEERQRGNFPDRFSGHQFPNYSSELNVNALLLGDSALYLCASTAGLEGTYNEQFFGPGTRLTVL.

The gene calls are TRBV6-6 and TRBJ2-1, with D maybe TRBD2 (7 bases). V was cut by 8 bases and J by 5 bases, with 16 bases left in between. The CDR3 has 14 residues. The germline gives CDR1 MNHNY, CDR2 SVGAGI (reference sequence). DNA of the CDR3: TGTGCCAGCCTGCCGGGGGGCTACCACAATGAGCAGTTCTTC. Its protein is CASLPGGYHNEQFF.

J is TRBJ2-7 and V is TRBV7-7; TRBD2 agrees at 7 bases. The J call may be mistaken, given a closer DNA end match to TRBJ2-5. The CDR3 extends over 13 amino acids. Looked up from germline, CDR1 is SSHAT and CDR2 is FNYEAQ (reference sequence). The CDR3 nucleotides are TGTGCTACCGGACCGGGACTACAAGAGACCCAGTACTTC. Its translation is CATGPGLQETQYF.

The V gene is TRBV29-1, the J gene TRBJ2-7; D is possibly TRBD1 (6 bases). V was shortened by 1 base and J by 7 bases, with 14 bases between the two germline ends. Germline V gives CDR1 SQVTM, CDR2 ANQGSEA. This CDR3 region has 13 residues. CDR3 protein: CSVEVLGHPEQYF. DNA of the CDR3: TGCAGCGTTGAAGTTTTGGGACACCCAGAGCAGTACTTC.

The rearrangement joins TRBV6-1 to TRBJ2-3; D not certain. This CDR3 region has 15 residues. Trimming stripped 6 bases from V and 6 bases from J, with 19 bases between. CDR1 MNHNS and CDR2 SASEGT come from the germline V gene. The CDR3 DNA reads TGTGCCAGCAGGGGGTTAGGATCCGAACTGGATACGCAGTATTTT. It is translated as CASRGLGSELDTQYF.

V and J are TRBV4-1 and TRBJ2-1, with 8 bases aligning to TRBD2. The V gene's germline CDR1 is MGHRA and CDR2 YSYEKL. The V segment lost 0 bases and the J segment 5 bases; nucleotides outside the gene matches: 6. The CDR3 runs 16 residues. CDR3 nucleotides: TGCGCCAGCAGCCAAGATAGGGGACTAGTCAACAATGAGCAGTTCTTC. Amino acid sequence: CASSQDRGLVNNEQFF.

This rearrangement joins TRBV6-5 to TRBJ2-7, with D possibly being TRBD2 (5 bases). The CDR3 length is 13 residues. CDR1 is MNHEY and CDR2 is SVGAGI in the germline V gene. Trimming left V 7 bases short and J 3 bases short, with 13 bases between. Here the CDR3 DNA reads TGTGCCAGCACAGGAAGTAGCGACTACGAGCAGTACTTC. Protein: CASTGSSDYEQYF.

This chain connects TRBV30 to TRBJ1-6; 10 nucleotides match TRBD1. Trimming took 2 bases from V and 12 from J; bases not matched to a gene: 7. The V gene's germline CDR1 is GTSNPN and CDR2 SVGIG (reference sequence). The CDR3 contains 14 residues. The CDR3 region has the DNA TGTGCCTGGAGTACCGGACAGGGGGAACAACCCCTCCACTTT. Translated: CAWSTGQGEQPLHF.

The V call is TRBV4-1, the J call TRBJ2-1; D is ambiguous. Germline assignment: CDR1 MGHRA and CDR2 YSYEKL. Trimming stripped 0 bases from V and 0 bases from J, with 12 bases between. This CDR3 contains 17 residues. CDR3 nucleotides: TGCGCCAGCAGCCAAGATCCGGAAGAGAGCTCCTACAATGAGCAGTTCTTC. Protein: CASSQDPEESSYNEQFF.

V is TRBV10-3 and J is TRBJ2-4, with 8 positions matching TRBD1. The J call may be in error: the DNA end matches TRBJ2-7 better. The germline CDR1 and CDR2 sequences are ENHRY and SYGVKD. This CDR3 comprises 15 residues. The CDR3, as DNA: TGTGCCATCAGTGTGAGGACAGGGAATAGGAACGAGCAGTACTTC. This translates into CAISVRTGNRNEQYF.

The chain recombines TRBV5-1 with TRBJ2-7; TRBD2 matches at 11 bases. V gave up 4 bases and J gave up 3 bases; unmatched junction bases: 6. Germline CDR1 and CDR2: SGHRS and YFSETQ. There are 15 residues in the CDR3. The CDR3 spells CASSTGTSGHYEQYF. CDR3 DNA: TGCGCCAGCAGCACCGGGACTAGCGGCCACTACGAGCAGTACTTC.

In its sample, this clonotype was seen a few times. The genes are TRBV7-2 and TRBJ2-1, with 14 bases aligning to TRBD2. The CDR3 spans 16 residues. CDR1 SGHTA and CDR2 FQGNSA come from the germline V gene. V was pared by 3 bases and J by 3 bases, with 1 base of the junction left unmatched. The CDR3 DNA reads TGTGCCAGCAGCTTGGGACTAGCGGGAGACTACAATGAGCAGTTCTTC. This codes for CASSLGLAGDYNEQFF.

V usage is TRBV4-2 and J usage is TRBJ1-2; D not resolved. Trimming cost V 0 bases and J 2 bases, with 7 bases left between them. CDR1 and CDR2 (germline): LGHNA, YNFKEQ. There are 14 residues in the CDR3. For the CDR3, the DNA is TGTGCCAGCAGCCAAGATCTCAGAAACTATGGCTACACCTTC. Amino acid sequence: CASSQDLRNYGYTF.

This clonotype was seen only a few times. This chain uses TRBV9 with TRBJ2-3; no definite D call. V dropped 1 base and J dropped 9 bases, with 15 bases sitting between them. This CDR3 is built from 14 residues. Germline V gene lookup returns CDR1 SGDLS and CDR2 YYNGEE. The CDR3 reads CASSVSGAGSTQYF. In DNA, the CDR3 is TGTGCCAGCAGCGTATCTGGCGCCGGTTCCACGCAGTATTTT.

This rearrangement joins TRBV20-1 to TRBJ2-1; unclear D gene. Between the trimmed V and J ends, which lost 6 bases and 2 bases, there was a span of 17 bases. Germline V gene data show CDR1 as DFQATT and CDR2 as SNEGSKA (reference sequence). The CDR3 loop spans 15 amino acids. The CDR3 DNA sequence: TGCAGTGCCCACAATCCCGGAAGGACCTACAATGAGCAGTTCTTC. Translating gives CSAHNPGRTYNEQFF.

The chain links TRBV10-3 to TRBJ2-1, with 10 bases matching TRBD1. V lost 8 bases to trimming and J lost 8 bases; unmatched junction nucleotides: 9. The germline CDR1 and CDR2 sequences are ENHRY and SYGVKD. The CDR3 sequence is 14 residues long. The CDR3 nucleotides read TGTGCCATCGGGACGGGACAGGGGCCCCATGAGCAGTTCTTC. Translating it yields CAIGTGQGPHEQFF.

The gene calls are TRBV7-2 and TRBJ2-1; D gene ambiguous. Per the germline V gene, CDR1 is SGHTA and CDR2 is FQGNSA. The germline V and J ends were trimmed by 1 base and 10 bases, with 11 bases remaining between them. The CDR3 sequence is 13 residues long. CDR3 in amino acids: CASSLDSRREQFF. In DNA, the CDR3 is TGTGCCAGCAGCTTAGACAGTAGGAGAGAGCAGTTCTTC.

This clonotype was found many times. The chain has TRBV9 and TRBJ2-3, with D perhaps given as TRBD1 or TRBD2 (5 bases each). V was shortened by 4 bases and J by 0 bases, with 6 bases between the two germline ends. Germline V lookup: CDR1 SGDLS, CDR2 YYNGEE. This CDR3 is built from 13 residues. The CDR3 sequence is CASSRDSTDTQYF. CDR3 bases: TGTGCCAGCAGCCGGGACAGCACAGATACGCAGTATTTT.

The chain carries TRBV7-8 and TRBJ2-4, with 7 bases identical to TRBD2. The J call is doubtful: the DNA matches TRBJ2-5 better. Germline V lookup: CDR1 SGHVS, CDR2 FQNEAQ. This CDR3 is 16 amino acids long. The CDR3 reads CASSYQASGTSGTQYF. CDR3 in DNA: TGTGCCAGCAGCTACCAGGCAAGCGGGACGAGTGGGACCCAGTACTTC.

This clonotype was counted a few times. The chain combines TRBV5-6 with TRBJ2-3; 7 nucleotides agree with TRBD2. The junction had 11 bases not matched to a gene; V was cut back by 3 bases and J by 4 bases. Germline loops: CDR1 SGHDT, CDR2 YYEEEE. This CDR3 has 16 residues. CDR3 loop: CASSSEGLDPPDTQYF. CDR3 coding DNA: TGTGCCAGCAGCTCCGAAGGACTAGACCCACCAGATACGCAGTATTTT.

The V and J genes are TRBV6-5 and TRBJ2-4; tentatively, D is TRBD2 (6 bases). CDR3 length: 17 amino acids. CDR1 MNHEY and CDR2 SVGAGI come from the germline V gene. Trimming left V 7 bases short and J 6 bases short, with 25 bases between. In DNA form, the CDR3 reads TGTGCCAGCATTAGTATACCCCCGAGGGAGGAGCGAAACATTCAGTACTTC. Translation gives CASISIPPREERNIQYF.

This clonotype was seen a few times. The V call is TRBV6-1, the J call TRBJ2-5; perhaps TRBD1 as D (5 bases). The CDR3 extends over 18 amino acids. Germline CDR1 MNHNS, CDR2 SASEGT. V was shortened by 0 bases and J by 7 bases, with 24 bases between the two germline ends. The CDR3 protein is CASSEAPRVFSAEGTQYF. The DNA for the CDR3 is TGTGCCAGCAGTGAAGCCCCCAGGGTCTTTTCCGCTGAAGGGACCCAGTACTTC.

This chain joins TRBV6-2 or TRBV6-3 and TRBJ1-1, with D uncertain. V lost 6 bases, J lost 10 bases, and 12 bases lay in between. CDR3 length equals 11 residues. In germline, CDR1 is MNHEY, CDR2 SVGEGT. CDR3 nucleotides: TGTGCCAGCAGGTGGTCCTGGGGAGCTTTCTTT. Translated, it gives CASRWSWGAFF.

The table lists this clonotype with a few counts. The CDR3: CASSRDRGQRLETQYF. Written as DNA, the CDR3 is TGTGCCAGCAGCCGGGACAGGGGGCAGAGGTTGGAGACCCAGTACTTC. The chain links TRBV7-6 to TRBJ2-5; 12 bases map to TRBD1. The CDR3 has 16 amino acids. The germline V gene encodes CDR1 SGHVS and CDR2 FNYEAQ. The V and J ends lost 5 bases and 5 bases, in that order; junction bases with no gene match: 9.

The chain uses TRBV25-1 and TRBJ2-5, with 8 bases identical to TRBD2. The CDR3 contains 15 residues. V lost 8 bases, J lost 2 bases, and 10 bases stayed unmatched. Germline lookup yields CDR1 MGHDK and CDR2 SYGVNS. CDR3 region: CASGFLSGEQETQYF. The CDR3 bases are TGTGCCAGCGGATTTCTTAGCGGGGAGCAAGAGACCCAGTACTTC. Looking up the rest from reference TRBV25-1 and TRBJ2-5 gives the full variable domain: EADIYQTPRYLVIGTGKKITLECSQTMGHDKMYWYQQDPGMELHLIHYSYGVNSTEKGDLSSESTVSRIRTEHFPLTLESARPSHTSQYLCASGFLSGEQETQYFGPGTRLLVL.

This clonotype was observed a few times. The chain employs TRBV10-2 and TRBJ1-2, with D maybe TRBD1 (5 bases). Germline loops: CDR1 WSHSY, CDR2 SAAADI. V was cut by 8 bases and J by 3 bases, with 10 bases left in between. This CDR3 spans 12 amino acids. The CDR3 sequence: CASGQGDYGYTF. The CDR3 DNA reads as TGCGCCAGCGGCCAGGGTGACTATGGCTACACCTTC.

This clonotype was found a few times. J is TRBJ2-1 and V is TRBV29-1; 8 bases agree with TRBD2. The CDR3 is made up of 12 amino acids. The trim removed 6 bases at V and 9 bases at J, leaving 7 bases unmatched. Germline values: CDR1 SQVTM, CDR2 ANQGSEA. CDR3 in DNA: TGCAGCGTAAAAGGACTAGCCTTTGAGCAGTTCTTC. Its translation: CSVKGLAFEQFF.

Points on this clonotype: One end of the junction does not line up with germline, which may come from a read error. The chain has TRBV7-3 and TRBJ2-1; 9 bases are shared with TRBD2. Germline assignment: CDR1 SGHTA and CDR2 FQGTGA. The CDR3 is made up of 18 amino acids. The chain's CDR3 is CASSLYSGRFGAHNEQFF. Here the CDR3 DNA reads TGCGCCAGCAGCTTATACAGCGGGAGGTTCGGAGCCCACAATGAGCAGTTCTTC.

This clonotype has only a few counts. The chain recombines TRBV29-1 with TRBJ2-5; 7 positions match TRBD2. Germline lookup yields CDR1 SQVTM and CDR2 ANQGSEA. Trimming cost V 2 bases and J 1 base; bases outside gene matches: 4. CDR3 length: 14 residues. DNA of the CDR3: TGCAGCGTTGAAACCGGACTAGTCCAAGAGACCCAGTACTTC. This encodes CSVETGLVQETQYF.